Reported below is one T cell receptor beta chain. Its antigen is undetermined. TCRbeta libraries averaged roughly 40,000 productive templates per sample. The data were produced by immunoSEQ multiplex PCR, yet TCRdb's version contains in-frame clones alone and is incomplete. The sample holds around 10,000 clones; around 49% are singletons and the top ten take around 8.5%. The length of the CDR3 is 14 residues. V dropped 3 bases and J dropped 5; count of bases not matched to a gene: 3. Per the germline V gene, CDR1 is MDHEN and CDR2 is SYDVKM. The source of the sample is a study of STAT3 mutations in large granular lymphocyte leukemia. Looking at the study overall: Roughly 40% of treated T-LGLL patients showed hematologic response to immunosuppression.

Study observations and caveats: Every T-cell large granular lymphocyte leukemia patient had at least one immunodominant TCR beta clonotype.

The origin of this receptor is a boy aged 5-17 years with T-cell large granular lymphocyte leukemia. Some clones in this sample may be carry-over from other donors' samples. J is TRBJ2-7 and V is TRBV28; TRBD2 matches 11 bases. The sample consisted of peripheral blood mononuclear cells. This CDR3 is CASSFTSGRNEQYF. CDR3 DNA: TGTGCCAGCAGTTTTACTAGCGGGAGAAACGAGCAGTACTTC.